This is a list of T cell receptor beta chains from one sample in a study of T cells in Graves' hyperthyroidism and ophthalmopathy. TCRdb itself ran the multiplex PCR reads through MiXCR, one entry per CDR3 protein. This sample has about 380,000 distinct CDR3 sequences; roughly 20% occur once, and the top ten carry 35% to 45%. The sequencing sample was made of blood. These receptors originate from a young man with Graves' ophthalmopathy. Each CDR3 is given without its conserved first and last residue. The D gene is left open where the match is weak. The listing skips clone size in some rows; elsewhere it reads once, few, many or a size class.

-	TRBJ1-2	-	TRBV20-1	SVTGYT
TRBD2	TRBJ2-7	-	TRBV4-1	ASSQAGTSEDEQY
TRBD2	TRBJ2-7	-	TRBV4-2	ASSQVSGIAGGRRDEQY
-	TRBJ1-1	many	TRBV6-5	ASSYDTANTEAF
-	TRBJ1-2	-	TRBV20-1	SANPLLTGT
-	TRBJ1-4	many	TRBV20-1	SASPGVEKLF
TRBD2	TRBJ2-1	-	TRBV3-1	ASSRGGRGQNYNEQF
TRBD1	TRBJ2-7	-	TRBV29-1	SVLDRGLDEQY
-	TRBJ1-1	-	TRBV4-1	ASSQGEATTEAF
TRBD2	TRBJ2-2	few	TRBV6-5	ASSYGVAGGTGELF
TRBD1	TRBJ2-7	many	TRBV28	ASSLLPGQPYEQY
-	TRBJ1-4	-	TRBV4-1	ASRPARGGRVTNEKLF
-	TRBJ2-1	-	TRBV15	ATSKSGVKQF
-	TRBJ2-7	few	TRBV6-1	ASNLGGVTYEQY
TRBD1	TRBJ1-2	-	TRBV11-2	ASSGALGTGYGYT
-	TRBJ2-7	many	TRBV6-1	ASYLGGTSYEQY
-	TRBJ2-3	-	TRBV10-1	ASSFLTGGTDTQY
-	TRBJ1-2	many	TRBV13	ASSPTEYGYT